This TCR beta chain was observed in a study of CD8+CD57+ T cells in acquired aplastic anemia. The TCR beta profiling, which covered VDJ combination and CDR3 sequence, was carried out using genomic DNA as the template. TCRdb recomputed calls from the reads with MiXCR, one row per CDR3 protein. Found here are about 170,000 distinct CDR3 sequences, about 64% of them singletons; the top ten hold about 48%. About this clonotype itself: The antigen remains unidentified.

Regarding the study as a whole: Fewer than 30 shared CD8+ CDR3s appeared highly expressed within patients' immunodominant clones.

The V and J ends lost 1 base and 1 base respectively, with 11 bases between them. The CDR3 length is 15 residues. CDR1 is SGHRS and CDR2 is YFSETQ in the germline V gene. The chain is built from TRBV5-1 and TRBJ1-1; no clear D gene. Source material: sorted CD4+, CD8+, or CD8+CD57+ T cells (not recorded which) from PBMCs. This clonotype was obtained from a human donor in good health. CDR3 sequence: CASSLTPGSNTEAFF. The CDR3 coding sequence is TGCGCCAGCAGCTTGACCCCCGGGTCGAACACTGAAGCTTTCTTT.